Detailed here is one T cell receptor (beta chain). Its antigen is undetermined. The patients, who ranged from 18 to 65 in age, presented with newly diagnosed hyperthyroidism lasting under 2 months. The study based diagnoses on clinical symptoms, serum thyroxine and TRAb, thyroid ultrasound and orbital computed tomography. Regions amplified from RNA transcripts were the TCR beta CDR3 regions. HTBI primers were the set used in a first-round RT-PCR of the TCR CDR3. A single record per CDR3 protein comes from TCRdb applying MiXCR to the multiplex PCR reads. Here the sample spans hundreds of thousands of distinct CDR3 sequences, about two fifths being singletons. This record belongs to a study of T cells in Graves' hyperthyroidism and ophthalmopathy. Study overall: Blood was drawn when the patient was first diagnosed and still untreated. Study outcomes and limitations: Ophthalmopathy was told apart from stable hyperthyroidism by a 13 V-J model.

From germline, CDR1 is DFQATT and CDR2 SNEGSKA (reference sequence). The CDR3 spans 13 residues. The V and J ends lost 3 bases and 7 bases respectively, with 16 bases between them. This clonotype was obtained from a man between 18 and 35 years old with Graves' hyperthyroidism. The V call is TRBV20-1, the J call TRBJ2-7; D is ambiguous. Sequences were obtained from blood. CDR3 loop: CSASIPAAGEQYF. The CDR3 DNA reads as TGCAGTGCTAGTATACCAGCTGCCGGGGAGCAGTACTTC.